This T cell receptor (beta chain) was sequenced during a study of early T cells in non-severe SARS-CoV-2 infection. Study summary: Sequencing of bulk RNA from unsorted whole blood was done, without chain pairing.

One entry per CDR3 protein, called by TCRdb with MiXCR from the 5' RACE reads. The sample consists of about 27,000 distinct CDR3 sequences, roughly 5.9% of them appearing once. The ends lost 9 bases at V and 0 bases at J; junction bases unmatched: 10. This CDR3 has 16 amino acids. Germline lookup yields CDR1 LNHDA and CDR2 SQIVND (reference sequence). This clonotype was counted only a few times. The material sequenced was whole blood. The V gene is TRBV19, the J gene TRBJ1-5; TRBD1 aligns across 8 bases. This TCR came from an adult who was a healthcare worker with PCR-confirmed SARS-CoV-2 infection or an uninfected control (not recorded which). The CDR3 spells CASDRGRAYSNQPQHF. CDR3 sequence (DNA): TGTGCCAGCGACAGGGGAAGGGCTTATAGCAATCAGCCCCAGCATTTT.